This is a list of T cell receptor beta chains from one sample in a study of cytomegalovirus exposure and HLA in healthy donors. The assay was immunoSEQ multiplex PCR, and TCRdb's table has in-frame clones only and misses some. The sample shows about 170,000 clones, approximately 82% of them seen only once. Sequences were obtained from PBMCs. The receptor source for this set is a male donor in good health and CMV-seronegative. CDR3s include the opening cysteine and the closing phenylalanine or tryptophan. D genes are given only for firm matches. Some rows have no size entry. The others give once, few or many, or a class for an expanded clone.

v_call: TRBV2
clone_size: NA
j_call: TRBJ1-5
d_call: NA
cdr3_nt: TGTGCCAGCAATTCGGGGAGGGAATGGGCGCAGCCCCAGCATTTT
cdr3_aa: CASNSGREWAQPQHF

v_call: TRBV7-8
clone_size: NA
j_call: TRBJ2-1
d_call: TRBD2
cdr3_nt: TGTGCCAGCAGCCCGAGGTTTGCGGGGGGGCAAGATGAGCAGTTCTTC
cdr3_aa: CASSPRFAGGQDEQFF

v_call: TRBV5-1
clone_size: NA
j_call: TRBJ2-2
d_call: TRBD1
cdr3_nt: TGCGCCAGCAGCTTTGGACAGGGTCCGTCCGGGGAGCTGTTTTTT
cdr3_aa: CASSFGQGPSGELFF

v_call: TRBV5-5
clone_size: NA
j_call: TRBJ1-2
d_call: NA
cdr3_nt: TGTGCCAGCAGCTTGGGGGATTGGAGGGGTCCCTATGGCTACACCTTC
cdr3_aa: CASSLGDWRGPYGYTF

v_call: TRBV7-9
clone_size: NA
j_call: TRBJ2-7
d_call: TRBD1
cdr3_nt: TGTGCCAGCAGCCCCGACAGGGGGCTCTACGAGCAGTACTTC
cdr3_aa: CASSPDRGLYEQYF

v_call: TRBV19
clone_size: NA
j_call: TRBJ2-7
d_call: NA
cdr3_nt: TGTGCCAGTAGCCAGGGGCACTCCTACGAGCAGTACTTC
cdr3_aa: CASSQGHSYEQYF

v_call: TRBV5-6
clone_size: NA
j_call: TRBJ2-7
d_call: NA
cdr3_nt: TGTGCCAGCAGCCCCGCTCTACGGACTTATCGGACCGAGCAGTACTTC
cdr3_aa: CASSPALRTYRTEQYF

v_call: TRBV9
clone_size: NA
j_call: TRBJ2-1
d_call: NA
cdr3_nt: TGTGCCAGCAGCGTATCCGCGTTGGATGAGCAGTTCTTC
cdr3_aa: CASSVSALDEQFF

v_call: TRBV4-3
clone_size: NA
j_call: TRBJ1-1
d_call: TRBD1
cdr3_nt: TGCGCCAGCAGCCAAGGACAGGGAGAGTCTGAAGCTTTCTTT
cdr3_aa: CASSQGQGESEAFF

v_call: TRBV28
clone_size: NA
j_call: TRBJ1-5
d_call: NA
cdr3_nt: TGTGCCAGCAGTTTACCTATAGGGTGGCAGGGCGGTTATAGCAATCAGCCCCAGCATTTT
cdr3_aa: CASSLPIGWQGGYSNQPQHF

v_call: TRBV6-6
clone_size: once
j_call: TRBJ1-3
d_call: NA
cdr3_nt: TGTGCCAGCAGTGAGTCAGGTGGAAACACCATATATTTT
cdr3_aa: CASSESGGNTIYF

v_call: TRBV10-3
clone_size: NA
j_call: TRBJ2-1
d_call: NA
cdr3_nt: TGTGCCATCAGTGAGGGCCAACCTAATGAGCAGTTCTTC
cdr3_aa: CAISEGQPNEQFF

v_call: TRBV6-6
clone_size: NA
j_call: TRBJ1-5
d_call: NA
cdr3_nt: TGTGCCAGCAGTACCGGACAGAGCTATAGCAATCAGCCCCAGCATTTT
cdr3_aa: CASSTGQSYSNQPQHF

v_call: TRBV11-2
clone_size: once
j_call: TRBJ1-2
d_call: NA
cdr3_nt: TGTGCCAGCAGCTTAGATGGGGCCCCCGGAGGCTACACCTTC
cdr3_aa: CASSLDGAPGGYTF

v_call: TRBV30
clone_size: NA
j_call: TRBJ2-1
d_call: TRBD2
cdr3_nt: TGTGCCTGGAGTGGACTAGCGGGAGGGACCTACAATGAGCAGTTCTTC
cdr3_aa: CAWSGLAGGTYNEQFF

v_call: TRBV7-2
clone_size: NA
j_call: TRBJ1-1
d_call: TRBD1
cdr3_nt: TGTGCCAGCAGACGGACAGGAGAAGCTTTCTTT
cdr3_aa: CASRRTGEAFF

v_call: TRBV7-9
clone_size: few
j_call: TRBJ2-5
d_call: NA
cdr3_nt: TGTGCCAGCAGCTTATTGCGCCATACGGAGACCCAGTACTTC
cdr3_aa: CASSLLRHTETQYF

v_call: TRBV23-1
clone_size: NA
j_call: TRBJ2-1
d_call: NA
cdr3_nt: TGCGCCAGCAGACTCCATTACAATGAGCAGTTCTTC
cdr3_aa: CASRLHYNEQFF

v_call: TRBV19
clone_size: few
j_call: TRBJ2-1
d_call: NA
cdr3_nt: TGTGCCAGTAGTAATCAGGGGTTCCCCAGCTCCTACAATGAGCAGTTCTTC
cdr3_aa: CASSNQGFPSSYNEQFF

v_call: TRBV7-7
clone_size: NA
j_call: TRBJ2-7
d_call: NA
cdr3_nt: TGTGCCAGCAGCTTTAGGCTGGGCAACGACGAGCAGTACTTC
cdr3_aa: CASSFRLGNDEQYF

v_call: TRBV28
clone_size: NA
j_call: TRBJ2-7
d_call: TRBD2
cdr3_nt: TGTGCCAGCAGTGCTCTAGGGACTAGCGGGAGTGACGAGCAGTACTTC
cdr3_aa: CASSALGTSGSDEQYF

v_call: TRBV27
clone_size: NA
j_call: TRBJ1-1
d_call: TRBD1
cdr3_nt: TGTGCCAGCAGTTTAAGGCAGGGGGGCATGAACACTGAAGCTTTCTTT
cdr3_aa: CASSLRQGGMNTEAFF

v_call: TRBV27
clone_size: NA
j_call: TRBJ1-3
d_call: NA
cdr3_nt: TGTGCCAGCAGTTTCGGGTCCTCTGGAAACACCATATATTTT
cdr3_aa: CASSFGSSGNTIYF

v_call: TRBV7-9
clone_size: few
j_call: TRBJ1-1
d_call: NA
cdr3_nt: TGTGCCAGCAGCTTAGGGACAGTCGAAGCTTTCTTT
cdr3_aa: CASSLGTVEAFF

v_call: TRBV11-2
clone_size: NA
j_call: TRBJ2-3
d_call: TRBD2
cdr3_nt: TGTGCCAGCAGCTCCTCCGGGACTAGCGGGGGGGCAGGGACGCAGTATTTT
cdr3_aa: CASSSSGTSGGAGTQYF

v_call: TRBV7-6
clone_size: NA
j_call: TRBJ2-5
d_call: NA
cdr3_nt: TGTGCCAGCAGCTTAGTAGTGATGAGGGAGACCCAGTACTTC
cdr3_aa: CASSLVVMRETQYF

v_call: TRBV15
clone_size: once
j_call: TRBJ2-7
d_call: TRBD2
cdr3_nt: TGTGCCACCAGCAGAGGTGGGACTAGCCGCTCCTACGAGCAGTACTTC
cdr3_aa: CATSRGGTSRSYEQYF

v_call: TRBV5-5
clone_size: NA
j_call: TRBJ2-7
d_call: NA
cdr3_nt: TGTGCCAGCAGCCCTCCTTTGGGGGGTAACGAGCAGTACTTC
cdr3_aa: CASSPPLGGNEQYF

v_call: TRBV10-3
clone_size: NA
j_call: TRBJ1-4
d_call: TRBD1
cdr3_nt: TGTGCCATCAGTGAGAGAGGGACAGGACGAAACCCGGAAAAACTGTTTTTT
cdr3_aa: CAISERGTGRNPEKLFF

v_call: TRBV5-6
clone_size: NA
j_call: TRBJ2-2
d_call: TRBD2
cdr3_nt: TGTGCCAGCAGCCTTAGCGGGGGGACCGGGGAGCTGTTTTTT
cdr3_aa: CASSLSGGTGELFF

v_call: TRBV15
clone_size: NA
j_call: TRBJ2-2
d_call: NA
cdr3_nt: TGTGCCACCAGCAGAGATCAGAGGACCGGGGAGCTGTTTTTT
cdr3_aa: CATSRDQRTGELFF

v_call: TRBV6-1
clone_size: NA
j_call: TRBJ2-7
d_call: NA
cdr3_nt: TGTGCCAGCAGTGAATCCCCTGCGGTAGCGGCAGGTCAGGAGCAGTACTTC
cdr3_aa: CASSESPAVAAGQEQYF

v_call: TRBV5-8
clone_size: NA
j_call: TRBJ2-3
d_call: NA
cdr3_nt: TGTGCCAGCAGCCTTGGGATTAGCGGAGAGGATACGCAGTATTTT
cdr3_aa: CASSLGISGEDTQYF

v_call: TRBV7-9
clone_size: once
j_call: TRBJ2-7
d_call: TRBD2
cdr3_nt: TGTGCCAGCAGCCATCCCTTGAGCGGGGCAGCCGGCGAGCAGTACTTC
cdr3_aa: CASSHPLSGAAGEQYF

v_call: TRBV11-2
clone_size: NA
j_call: TRBJ1-1
d_call: NA
cdr3_nt: TGTGCCAGCAGCTTAACAGGGACGAACACTGAAGCTTTCTTT
cdr3_aa: CASSLTGTNTEAFF

v_call: TRBV19
clone_size: NA
j_call: TRBJ2-5
d_call: TRBD1
cdr3_nt: TGTGCCAGTAGGCCTACAGGGGATGGGGCTCCCCAGTACTTC
cdr3_aa: CASRPTGDGAPQYF

v_call: TRBV6-1
clone_size: once
j_call: TRBJ2-7
d_call: TRBD1
cdr3_nt: TGTGCCAGCAGTGAAGTCGGACAGGGGGCATACGAGCAGTACTTC
cdr3_aa: CASSEVGQGAYEQYF

v_call: TRBV4-2
clone_size: once
j_call: TRBJ2-1
d_call: TRBD2
cdr3_nt: TGTGCCAGCAGCCAGACTAGCGGGAGTTCCTATGAGCAGTTCTTC
cdr3_aa: CASSQTSGSSYEQFF

v_call: TRBV7-3
clone_size: NA
j_call: TRBJ2-5
d_call: NA
cdr3_nt: TGTGCCAGCAGCCTGGACAGTGCAGAGACCCAGTACTTC
cdr3_aa: CASSLDSAETQYF

v_call: TRBV7-8
clone_size: few
j_call: TRBJ1-5
d_call: NA
cdr3_nt: TGTGCCAGCAGCGAAGGGAGGAATCAGCCCCAGCATTTT
cdr3_aa: CASSEGRNQPQHF